This T cell receptor (beta chain) was found in a study of blood T cells in healthy people across ages. CDR3 length: 13 residues. The V and J ends lost 5 bases and 9 bases respectively, with 14 bases between them. Germline loops: CDR1 LNHNV, CDR2 YYDKDF (reference sequence). This clonotype was observed a handful of times. Alongside a J-beta primer mix, a sample-barcoded 5' primer served in a second PCR lasting roughly 6 to 11 cycles. Each CDR3 protein is one row after TCRdb ran MiXCR on the 5' RACE reads. The sample has 1,500,000 or so distinct CDR3 sequences, roughly two fifths seen once; the top ten hold over 3.5%.

The TCR sequence derives from a woman under 30 in good health. The sequencing sample was made of blood. The chain recombines TRBV15 with TRBJ2-1; weak D call: TRBD2 (6 bases). For the CDR3, the DNA is TGTGCCACCAGCTTAAGAGCGGAGGGTGAGCAGTTCTTC. The encoded protein is CATSLRAEGEQFF.